This T cell receptor (beta chain) was observed in a study of T cells in Graves' hyperthyroidism and ophthalmopathy. As for the study in general: Peripheral blood was taken when the disease was first diagnosed, before any treatment began.

RNA transcripts served as the template for amplifying TCR beta CDR3 regions. The TCR CDR3 first-round RT-PCR relied on the HTBI primer set. TCRdb independently ran MiXCR on the multiplex PCR reads; one entry per CDR3 protein. Among under 750,000 distinct CDR3 sequences listed, approximately 18% were seen once. This CDR3 has 15 residues. J gave up 7 bases and V 6 bases, and 12 bases lay outside the gene matches. The germline V gene has CDR1 DFQATT and CDR2 SNEGSKA (reference sequence). This clonotype was picked up a small number of times. Each patient was aged 18 to 65 and had newly diagnosed hyperthyroidism of under 2 months' duration.

Sequenced sample: blood. The V and J genes are TRBV20-1 and TRBJ2-4, with 10 bases that match TRBD1. The receptor comes from a woman aged 50 to 60 with Graves' hyperthyroidism that later progressed to Graves' ophthalmopathy. The CDR3 DNA reads TGCAGTGCGCACGGGGGGACAGGGGAAGTGAACATTCAGTACTTC. Its translation: CSAHGGTGEVNIQYF.